This record concerns one TCR beta chain sequence. Its antigen is unknown. Base quality data are lacking; no much larger clone is found one base away. The data are from a study of blood T cell repertoires in COVID-19 (TCRdb year 2020). With regard to the full study: Collaborator samples came from the United States, Italy and Spain and covered acute and convalescent phases of COVID-19. HLA class I and class II types, where available, came from metadata supplied by the sample provider rather than from assay-based typing. Nearly every sample came with metadata listing a de-identified subject ID, COVID-19 status, age in years and sex. The repertoires were released in a freely available public database intended as a resource for research on the immune response to SARS-CoV-2. Samples were obtained from the ongoing ImmuneRACE study (first 160 participants) and from some 1,300 subjects provided by 6 global collaborators. The material from the prospective study consisted of cDNA or gDNA derived from T cells, B-cell-depleted T cells, or PBMCs. Deeply sampled blood TCRbeta repertoires from subjects exposed to, actively infected with, or recovered from COVID-19 were included in the dataset.

The paper as a whole reports these results and caveats: How much clinical and demographic metadata was included differed by source and by participant, and the metadata was provided uncurated.

V is pared back by 4 bases and J by 5 bases, with 12 bases lying between the germline termini. CDR1 and CDR2 were assigned from the germline V gene as MGHRA and YSYEKL. The CDR3 sequence holds 14 residues, the cysteine and phenylalanine included. Only the CDR3 DNA is retained, 42 bases long and in frame from the first base. TCRbeta CDR3 regions were amplified from genomic DNA using the immunoSEQ Assay, a bias-controlled multiplex PCR. Per the source publication's procedure: The number of nucleated cells in each sample was estimated by amplification of reference gene primers within the assay. To quantify the absolute abundance of each unique TCRbeta CDR3 rearrangement, sequence reads were collapsed and filtered. For each sample, productive Simpson clonality was calculated as the square root of Simpson's diversity index across productive rearrangements. TCRdb provides this immuneACCESS table in a form limited to in-frame rearrangements. Some clones are lacking; in checked studies, under half of them reflect an unresolved V gene, and why the rest are absent is not known. V and J calls and clone size come straight from that table; D and trimming were deduced from the DNA. The sample records roughly 100,000 clones, around 92% of which are singletons. The ten largest clones represent around 3.7% of the sample.

Whole blood was collected in K2EDTA tubes by collaborating institutions according to the institutions' own protocols. For TCRbeta analysis, collaborator samples were shipped as frozen whole blood, as isolated PBMCs, or as DNA extracted from either sample type. Sequencing used peripheral blood. The chain couples TRBV4-1 to TRBJ1-5; the D gene is perhaps TRBD1, on 6 matching bases. This receptor was taken from a woman aged 55 to 70 with acute or convalescent COVID-19. In nucleotide form, the sequence is TGCGCCAGCAGCCTGGGGGGGCGAGATCAGCCCCAGCATTTT. Translated, it reads CASSLGGRDQPQHF.